Following are 12 T cell receptor beta chains from one sample sequenced in a study of Graves' ophthalmopathy and Graves' hyperthyroidism. RNA transcripts yielded amplified TCR beta CDR3 regions. The authors performed first-round RT-PCR with HTBI primers and then a second-round multiplex PCR. In TCRdb, the multiplex PCR reads were re-called with MiXCR into one record per CDR3 protein. The repertoire holds roughly 400,000 distinct CDR3 sequences, with 15% as singletons. The sample was peripheral blood. The receptors come from a woman in her late teens or twenties with stable Graves' hyperthyroidism.

This clonotype occurred a few times. The V gene is TRBV5-1, the J gene TRBJ2-7; 9 bases fit TRBD1. Germline V gene sequence: CDR1 SGHRS, CDR2 YFSETQ. J gave up 5 bases and V 4 bases, and 4 bases lay outside the gene matches. The CDR3 runs to 13 residues. The DNA for the CDR3 is TGCGCCAGCAGCGGGGACAGGGCCCACGAGCAGTACTTC. This translates into CASSGDRAHEQYF.

This clonotype was recorded many times. The chain recombines TRBV6-2 or TRBV6-3 with TRBJ1-1, with TRBD1 identical over 8 bases. Germline lookup yields CDR1 MNHEY and CDR2 SVGEGT. Trimming cost V 7 bases and J 5 bases; bases outside gene matches: 6. The CDR3 is made up of 13 amino acids. The CDR3 is CASINTGGTEAFF. Here the CDR3 DNA reads TGTGCCAGCATTAACACAGGGGGGACTGAAGCTTTCTTT.

At least ten counts were recorded for this clonotype. V is TRBV7-2 and J is TRBJ2-5, with D possibly called TRBD1 or TRBD2 (7 bases each). Germline-derived CDR1 and CDR2 are SGHTA and FQGNSA. V lost 5 bases and J lost 2, with 15 bases in between. There are 15 residues in the CDR3. The CDR3 sequence: CASSQGGSNQETQYF. CDR3 coding DNA: TGTGCCAGCAGCCAGGGGGGGAGTAATCAAGAGACCCAGTACTTC.

The chain employs TRBV4-1 and TRBJ1-3; D unresolved. The CDR3 has 15 amino acids. Germline V lookup: CDR1 MGHRA, CDR2 YSYEKL. Trimming removed 0 bases at V and 0 bases at J, with 6 bases between. CDR3 bases: TGCGCCAGCAGCCAAGACCTTTCCTCTGGAAACACCATATATTTT. Amino acid sequence: CASSQDLSSGNTIYF.

The rearrangement joins TRBV28 to TRBJ1-6; D ambiguous. Trimming left V 2 bases short and J 5 bases short, with 7 bases between. Germline V gives CDR1 MDHEN, CDR2 SYDVKM. This CDR3 is 14 amino acids long. The CDR3 region is CASSLAGDNSPLHF. In nucleotides, the CDR3 is TGTGCCAGCAGTTTAGCAGGAGATAATTCACCCCTCCACTTT.

This clonotype was counted between two and nine times. This may come from a read error, since a much larger clone is one base off. The chain employs TRBV3-1 and TRBJ1-1, with D tentatively TRBD1 (5 bases). Trimming took 6 bases from V and 1 from J, leaving 6 bases between them. This CDR3 region has 12 residues. CDR1 is LGHDT and CDR2 is YNNKEL in the germline V gene (reference sequence). The CDR3 region is CASRTENTEAFF. The DNA of the CDR3 is TGTGCCAGCAGGACAGAGAACACTGAAGCTTTCTTT.

The J gene is TRBJ1-1, the V gene TRBV19, with D maybe TRBD1 (6 bases). Germline V gene lookup returns CDR1 LNHDA and CDR2 SQIVND (reference sequence). CDR3 length: 15 residues. V lost 5 bases, J lost 5 bases, and 18 bases lay in between. CDR3 sequence reads: CASSPRQEGYTEAFF. As DNA, the CDR3 is TGTGCCAGTAGTCCGCGACAGGAGGGGTATACTGAAGCTTTCTTT.

A remark on this clonotype: Germline is not matched at one junction end, which may reflect a read error. The CDR3 here is CASSTGTSGFYNEKFF. Here the CDR3 DNA reads TGTGCCAGCAGCACCGGGACTAGCGGATTTTACAATGAGAAGTTCTTC. The chain recombines TRBV7-9 with TRBJ2-1, with 11 bases fitting TRBD2. CDR1 SEHNR and CDR2 FQNEAQ come from the germline V gene (reference sequence). The CDR3 extends over 16 amino acids.

The V call is TRBV5-5, the J call TRBJ1-1; possibly TRBD1 for D (5 bases). The V and J ends lost 2 bases and 7 bases respectively, with 9 bases between them. The germline V gene has CDR1 SGHKS and CDR2 YYEKEE (reference sequence). The CDR3 is 12 residues long. The CDR3 loop is CASSFWGSEAFF. For the CDR3, the DNA is TGTGCCAGCAGCTTTTGGGGGAGTGAAGCTTTCTTT.

The chain employs TRBV7-9 and TRBJ2-7; possibly TRBD2 for D (5 bases). CDR1 is SEHNR and CDR2 is FQNEAQ in the germline V gene (reference sequence). The CDR3 contains 14 residues. Trimming left V 5 bases short and J 0 bases short, with 11 bases between. The CDR3 DNA is TGTGCCAGCAGCCAAGGACTGGACTCCTACGAGCAGTACTTC. This gives the protein CASSQGLDSYEQYF. The full variable domain, with the rest looked up from reference TRBV7-9 and TRBJ2-7, is DTGVSQNPRHKITKRGQNVTFRCDPISEHNRLYWYRQTLGQGPEFLTYFQNEAQLEKSRLLSDRFSAERPKGSFSTLEIQRTEQGDSAMYLCASSQGLDSYEQYFGPGTRLTVT.

The sample holds many counts of this clonotype. The chain uses TRBV10-2 and TRBJ1-1, with 10 bases matching TRBD1. Germline-derived CDR1 and CDR2 are WSHSY and SAAADI. J was trimmed by 10 bases and V by 0 bases; bases with no gene match: 2. The length of the CDR3 is 13 residues. This CDR3 is CASSESWDRGAFF. Written as DNA, the CDR3 is TGCGCCAGCAGTGAGTCGTGGGACAGGGGAGCTTTCTTT.

There are many counts of this clonotype. The chain carries TRBV20-1 and TRBJ1-5; D may be TRBD1 (5 bases). The germline V gene encodes CDR1 DFQATT and CDR2 SNEGSKA (reference sequence). The CDR3 has 12 residues. V lost 0 bases and J 6 bases, leaving 6 bases between the germline ends. In nucleotides, the CDR3 is TGCAGTGCTAGAGACGGGGGTCAGCCCCAGCATTTT. Translation gives CSARDGGQPQHF.